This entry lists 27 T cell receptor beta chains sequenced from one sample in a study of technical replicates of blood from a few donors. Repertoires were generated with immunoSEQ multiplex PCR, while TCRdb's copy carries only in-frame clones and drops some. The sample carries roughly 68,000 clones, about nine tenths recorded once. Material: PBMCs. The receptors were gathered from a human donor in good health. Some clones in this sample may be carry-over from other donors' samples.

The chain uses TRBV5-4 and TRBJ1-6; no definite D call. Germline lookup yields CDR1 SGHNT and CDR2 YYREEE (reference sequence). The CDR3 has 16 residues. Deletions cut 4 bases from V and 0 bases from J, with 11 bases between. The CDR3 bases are TGTGCCAGCAGCCCCCCTGGGAGCTCCTATAATTCACCCCTCCACTTT. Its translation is CASSPPGSSYNSPLHF.

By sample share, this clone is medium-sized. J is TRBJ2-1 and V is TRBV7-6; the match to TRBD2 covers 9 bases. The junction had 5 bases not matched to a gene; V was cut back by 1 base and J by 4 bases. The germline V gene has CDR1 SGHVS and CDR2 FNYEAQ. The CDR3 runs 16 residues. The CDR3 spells CASSLETSGKYNEQFF. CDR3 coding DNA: TGTGCCAGCAGCTTAGAGACTAGCGGAAAATACAATGAGCAGTTCTTC.

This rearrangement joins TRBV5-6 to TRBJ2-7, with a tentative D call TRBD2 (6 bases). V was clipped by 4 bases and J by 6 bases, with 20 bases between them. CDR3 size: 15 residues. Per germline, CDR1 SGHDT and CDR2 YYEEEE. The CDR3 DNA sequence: TGTGCCAGCAGCCTCTGGGGGGTGGGGCCAGGCGAGCAGTACTTC. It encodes CASSLWGVGPGEQYF. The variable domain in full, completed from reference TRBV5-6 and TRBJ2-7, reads DAGVTQSPTHLIKTRGQQVTLRCSPKSGHDTVSWYQQALGQGPQFIFQYYEEEERQRGNFPDRFSGHQFPNYSSELNVNALLLGDSALYLCASSLWGVGPGEQYFGPGTRLTVT.

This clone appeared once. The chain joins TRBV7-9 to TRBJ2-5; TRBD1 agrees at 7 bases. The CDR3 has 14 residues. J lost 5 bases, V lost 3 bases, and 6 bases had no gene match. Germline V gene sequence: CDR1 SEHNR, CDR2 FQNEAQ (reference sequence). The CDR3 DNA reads TGTGCCAGCAGCTTCGAAACAGGGGAGGAGACCCAGTACTTC. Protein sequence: CASSFETGEETQYF.

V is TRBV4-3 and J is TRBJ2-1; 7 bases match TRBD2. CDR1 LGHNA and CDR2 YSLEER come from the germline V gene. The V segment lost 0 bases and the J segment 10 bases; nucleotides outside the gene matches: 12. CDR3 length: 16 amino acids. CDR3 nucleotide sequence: TGCGCCAGCAGCCAAGATCGCTCAGCGGGGAAACAAGAGCAGTTCTTC. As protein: CASSQDRSAGKQEQFF.

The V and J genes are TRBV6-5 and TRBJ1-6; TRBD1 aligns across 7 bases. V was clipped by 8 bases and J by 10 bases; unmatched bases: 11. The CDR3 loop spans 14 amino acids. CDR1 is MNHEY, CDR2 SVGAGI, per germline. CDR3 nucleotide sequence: TGTGCCAGCCAGGGATCGACAGGGCGATCACCCCTCCACTTT. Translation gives CASQGSTGRSPLHF.

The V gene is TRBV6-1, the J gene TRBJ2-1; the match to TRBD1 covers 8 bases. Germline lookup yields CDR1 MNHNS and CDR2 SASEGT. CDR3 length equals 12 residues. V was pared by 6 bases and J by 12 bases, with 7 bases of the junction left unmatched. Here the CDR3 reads CASRSSTGGQFF. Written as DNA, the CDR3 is TGTGCCAGCAGATCCTCTACAGGGGGGCAGTTCTTC.

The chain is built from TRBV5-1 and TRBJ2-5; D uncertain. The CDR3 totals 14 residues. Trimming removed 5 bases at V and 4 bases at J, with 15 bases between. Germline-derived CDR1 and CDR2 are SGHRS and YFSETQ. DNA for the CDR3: TGCGCCAGCAGTTACGCAATGTTCGGAGAGACCCAGTACTTC. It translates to CASSYAMFGETQYF.

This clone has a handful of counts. The CDR3 DNA reads TGCGCCAGCAGCTTAGACCCGGGACAGGCCTTCTACAATGAGCAGTTCTTC. This translates into CASSLDPGQAFYNEQFF. This chain connects TRBV5-1 to TRBJ2-1; 8 nucleotides agree with TRBD1. This CDR3 has 17 amino acids. The germline V gene has CDR1 SGHRS and CDR2 YFSETQ. With 2 bases clipped from V and 3 bases from J, the junction kept 10 bases outside the gene matches.

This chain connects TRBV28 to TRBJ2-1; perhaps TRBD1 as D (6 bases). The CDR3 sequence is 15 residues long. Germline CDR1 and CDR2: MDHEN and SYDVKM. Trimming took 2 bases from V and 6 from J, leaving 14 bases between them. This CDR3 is CASSLGGGGVNEQFF. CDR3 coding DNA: TGTGCCAGCAGTTTAGGGGGCGGTGGGGTCAATGAGCAGTTCTTC.

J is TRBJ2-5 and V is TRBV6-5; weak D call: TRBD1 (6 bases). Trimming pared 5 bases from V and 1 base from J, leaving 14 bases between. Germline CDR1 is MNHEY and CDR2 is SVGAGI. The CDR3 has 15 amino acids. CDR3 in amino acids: CASSRTQGTQETQYF. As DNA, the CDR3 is TGTGCCAGCAGTCGCACGCAGGGGACCCAAGAGACCCAGTACTTC.

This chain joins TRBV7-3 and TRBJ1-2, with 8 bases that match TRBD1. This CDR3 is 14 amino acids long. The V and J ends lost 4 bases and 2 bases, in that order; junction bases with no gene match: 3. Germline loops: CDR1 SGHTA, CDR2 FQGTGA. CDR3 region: CASSSGQGNYGYTF. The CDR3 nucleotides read TGTGCCAGCAGCTCAGGACAGGGAAACTATGGCTACACCTTC. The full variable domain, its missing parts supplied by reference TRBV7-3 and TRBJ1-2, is GAGVSQTPSNKVTEKGKYVELRCDPISGHTALYWYRQSLGQGPEFLIYFQGTGAADDSGLPNDRFFAVRPEGSVSTLKIQRTERGDSAVYLCASSSGQGNYGYTFGSGTRLTVV.

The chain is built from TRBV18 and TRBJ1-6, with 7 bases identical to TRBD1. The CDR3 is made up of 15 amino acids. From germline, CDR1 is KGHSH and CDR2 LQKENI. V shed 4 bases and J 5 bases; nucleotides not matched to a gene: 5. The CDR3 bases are TGTGCCAGCTCACTCTTAACAGGGGATAATTCACCCCTCCACTTT. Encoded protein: CASSLLTGDNSPLHF.

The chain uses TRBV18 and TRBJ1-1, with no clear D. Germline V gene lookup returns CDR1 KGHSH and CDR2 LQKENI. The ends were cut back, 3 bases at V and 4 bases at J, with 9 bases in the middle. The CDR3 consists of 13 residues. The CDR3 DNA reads TGTGCCAGCTCACCGGGAGAGGGCACTGAAGCTTTCTTT. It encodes CASSPGEGTEAFF.

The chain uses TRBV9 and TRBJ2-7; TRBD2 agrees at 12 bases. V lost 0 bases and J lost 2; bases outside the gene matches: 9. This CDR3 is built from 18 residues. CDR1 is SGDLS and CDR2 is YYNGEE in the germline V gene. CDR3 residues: CASSVGVTSGRITYEQYF. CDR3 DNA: TGTGCCAGCAGCGTAGGGGTGACTAGCGGGAGAATCACCTACGAGCAGTACTTC.

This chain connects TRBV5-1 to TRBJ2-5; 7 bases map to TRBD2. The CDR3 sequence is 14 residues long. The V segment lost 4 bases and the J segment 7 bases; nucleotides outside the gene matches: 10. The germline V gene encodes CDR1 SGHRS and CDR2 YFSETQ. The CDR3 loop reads CASSGGDFGWTQYF. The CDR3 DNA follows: TGCGCCAGCAGCGGGGGGGACTTCGGATGGACCCAGTACTTC.

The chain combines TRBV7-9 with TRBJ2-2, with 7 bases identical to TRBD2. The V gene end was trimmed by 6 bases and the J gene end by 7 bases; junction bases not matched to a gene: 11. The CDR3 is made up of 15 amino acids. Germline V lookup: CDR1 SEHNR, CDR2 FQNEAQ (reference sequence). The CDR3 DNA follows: TGTGCCAGCAGTTCCCGGGGAGGGGAGAACGGGGAGCTGTTTTTT. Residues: CASSSRGGENGELFF.

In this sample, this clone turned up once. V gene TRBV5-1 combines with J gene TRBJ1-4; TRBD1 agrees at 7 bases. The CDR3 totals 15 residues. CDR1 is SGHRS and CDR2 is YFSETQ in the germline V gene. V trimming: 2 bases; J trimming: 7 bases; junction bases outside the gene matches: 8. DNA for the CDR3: TGCGCCAGCAGCTTAACTACAGGGGCGATTGAAAAACTGTTTTTT. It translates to CASSLTTGAIEKLFF.

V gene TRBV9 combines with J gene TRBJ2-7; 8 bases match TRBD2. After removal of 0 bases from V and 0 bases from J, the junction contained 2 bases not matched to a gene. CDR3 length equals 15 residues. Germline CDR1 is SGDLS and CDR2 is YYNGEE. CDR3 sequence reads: CASSVASGGSYEQYF. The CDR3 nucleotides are TGTGCCAGCAGCGTAGCCAGCGGGGGCTCCTACGAGCAGTACTTC. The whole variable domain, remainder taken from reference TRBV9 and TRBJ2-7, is DSGVTQTPKHLITATGQRVTLRCSPRSGDLSVYWYQQSLDQGLQFLIQYYNGEERAKGNILERFSAQQFPDLHSELNLSSLELGDSALYFCASSVASGGSYEQYFGPGTRLTVT.

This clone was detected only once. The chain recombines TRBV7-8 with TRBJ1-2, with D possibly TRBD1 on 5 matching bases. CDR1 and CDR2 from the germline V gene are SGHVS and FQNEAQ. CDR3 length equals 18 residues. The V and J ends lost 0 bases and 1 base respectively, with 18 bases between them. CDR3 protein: CASSLAAGRPNFNYGYTF. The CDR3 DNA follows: TGTGCCAGCAGCTTAGCAGCAGGGCGGCCCAACTTTAACTATGGCTACACCTTC.

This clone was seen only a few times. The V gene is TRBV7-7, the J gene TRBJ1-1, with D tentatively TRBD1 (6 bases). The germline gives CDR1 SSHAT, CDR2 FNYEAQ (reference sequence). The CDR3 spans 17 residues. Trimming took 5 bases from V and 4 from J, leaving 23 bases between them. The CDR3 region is CASSRVGVRRGVTEAFF. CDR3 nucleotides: TGTGCCAGCAGCCGTGTAGGGGTGCGCAGGGGCGTCACTGAAGCTTTCTTT. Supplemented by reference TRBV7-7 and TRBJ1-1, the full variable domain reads GAGVSQSPRYKVTKRGQDVTLRCDPISSHATLYWYQQALGQGPEFLTYFNYEAQPDKSGLPSDRFSAERPEGSISTLTIQRTEQRDSAMYRCASSRVGVRRGVTEAFFGQGTRLTVV.

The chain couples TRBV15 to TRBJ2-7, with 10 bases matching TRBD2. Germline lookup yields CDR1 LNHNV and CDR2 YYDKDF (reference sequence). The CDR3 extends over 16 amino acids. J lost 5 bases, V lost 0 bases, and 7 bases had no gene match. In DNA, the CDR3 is TGTGCCACCAGCAGAGATAGCCTAGCGGGAGTTGACGAGCAGTACTTC. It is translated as CATSRDSLAGVDEQYF. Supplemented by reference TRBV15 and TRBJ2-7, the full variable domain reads DAMVIQNPRYQVTQFGKPVTLSCSQTLNHNVMYWYQQKSSQAPKLLFHYYDKDFNNEADTPDNFQSRRPNTSFCFLDIRSPGLGDTAMYLCATSRDSLAGVDEQYFGPGTRLTVT.

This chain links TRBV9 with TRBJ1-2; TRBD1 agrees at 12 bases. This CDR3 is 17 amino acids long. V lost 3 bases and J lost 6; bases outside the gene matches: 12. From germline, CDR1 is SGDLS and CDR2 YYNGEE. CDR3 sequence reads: CASSAFPSGTGGNGYTF. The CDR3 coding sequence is TGTGCCAGCAGCGCTTTTCCTTCCGGGACAGGGGGCAATGGCTACACCTTC.

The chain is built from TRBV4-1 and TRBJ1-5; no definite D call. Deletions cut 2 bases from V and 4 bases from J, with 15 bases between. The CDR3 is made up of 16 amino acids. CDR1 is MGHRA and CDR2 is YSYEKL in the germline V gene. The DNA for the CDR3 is TGCGCCAGCAGCCAAACCTATCCGGTGGTAAATCAGCCCCAGCATTTT. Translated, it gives CASSQTYPVVNQPQHF.

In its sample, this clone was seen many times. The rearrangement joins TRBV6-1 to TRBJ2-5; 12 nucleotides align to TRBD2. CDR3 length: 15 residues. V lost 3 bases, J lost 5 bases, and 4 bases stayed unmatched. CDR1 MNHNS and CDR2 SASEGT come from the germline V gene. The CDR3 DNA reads TGTGCCAGCAGTGACCTAGCGGGGGGGCAGGAGACCCAGTACTTC. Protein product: CASSDLAGGQETQYF.

The CDR3 nucleotides are TGTGCCAGCATAAGGACAGGGAGCTCCTATAATTCACCCCTCCACTTT. It is translated as CASIRTGSSYNSPLHF. V usage is TRBV2 and J usage is TRBJ1-6; 8 bases match TRBD1. The CDR3 totals 16 residues. Unmatched junction bases numbered 5, after V lost 7 bases and J lost 0 bases. In germline, CDR1 is SNHLY, CDR2 FYNNEI.

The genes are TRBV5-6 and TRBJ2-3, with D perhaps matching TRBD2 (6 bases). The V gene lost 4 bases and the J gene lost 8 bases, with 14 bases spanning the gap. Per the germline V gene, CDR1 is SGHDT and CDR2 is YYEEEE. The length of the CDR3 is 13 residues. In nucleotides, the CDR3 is TGTGCCAGCAGCGGGGGGACCTGGGGTACGCAGTATTTT. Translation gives CASSGGTWGTQYF.